This is a list of T cell receptor beta chains from one sample in a study of CD8+CD57+ T cells in acquired aplastic anemia. TCRdb reprocessed the reads via MiXCR and lists one record per CDR3 protein. The table includes roughly 290,000 distinct CDR3 sequences, approximately 58% detected once. The sequencing sample was made of sorted CD4+, CD8+, or CD8+CD57+ T cells (not recorded which) from PBMCs. These receptors all come from a human donor with aplastic anemia. CDR3s include the opening cysteine and the closing phenylalanine or tryptophan. Fields, in order: J gene, D gene, clone size, V gene, CDR3 protein, CDR3 DNA. The D gene is left open where the match is weak. The listing skips clone size in some rows; elsewhere it reads once, few, many or a size class.

j_call: TRBJ1-6
d_call: TRBD1
clone_size: many
v_call: TRBV2
cdr3_aa: CASRLRQGENSPLHF
cdr3_nt: TGTGCCAGCAGGTTGAGACAGGGGGAGAATTCACCCCTCCACTTT

j_call: TRBJ2-1
d_call: NA
clone_size: many
v_call: TRBV13
cdr3_aa: CASASANEQFF
cdr3_nt: TGTGCCAGCGCCTCAGCTAATGAGCAGTTCTTC

j_call: TRBJ2-7
d_call: TRBD2
clone_size: NA
v_call: TRBV10-3
cdr3_aa: CATATSGSYEQYF
cdr3_nt: TGTGCCACCGCGACTAGCGGGAGTTACGAGCAGTACTTC

j_call: TRBJ1-3
d_call: TRBD1
clone_size: NA
v_call: TRBV5-1
cdr3_aa: CASSYQGAENTIYF
cdr3_nt: TGCGCCAGCAGCTACCAGGGGGCAGAAAACACCATATATTTT

j_call: TRBJ2-5
d_call: NA
clone_size: NA
v_call: TRBV7-9
cdr3_aa: CASSLGVGRQLDGSIF
cdr3_nt: TGTGCCAGCAGCTTAGGTGTGGGGAGACAGCTCGACGGTTCGATCTTC

j_call: TRBJ1-6
d_call: NA
clone_size: NA
v_call: TRBV19
cdr3_aa: CASSMGYNSPLHF
cdr3_nt: TGTGCCAGTAGTATGGGATATAATTCACCCCTCCACTTT

j_call: TRBJ2-7
d_call: NA
clone_size: few
v_call: TRBV24-1
cdr3_aa: CATSDTRSHHEQYF
cdr3_nt: TGTGCCACCAGTGACACACGATCCCACCACGAGCAGTACTTC

j_call: TRBJ2-5
d_call: TRBD1
clone_size: NA
v_call: TRBV7-9
cdr3_aa: CASSSDRGQPQYF
cdr3_nt: TGTGCCAGCAGCTCTGACAGGGGCCAGCCCCAGTACTTC

j_call: TRBJ1-6
d_call: NA
clone_size: NA
v_call: TRBV5-1
cdr3_aa: CASSLSGADSPLHF
cdr3_nt: TGCGCCAGCAGCTTGTCAGGGGCCGATTCACCCCTCCACTTT

j_call: TRBJ2-7
d_call: NA
clone_size: few
v_call: TRBV9
cdr3_aa: CASSVEPSESYEQYF
cdr3_nt: TGTGCCAGCAGCGTAGAACCTAGCGAGTCCTACGAGCAGTACTTC

j_call: TRBJ1-5
d_call: NA
clone_size: NA
v_call: TRBV20-1
cdr3_aa: CSARGRDSQHF
cdr3_nt: TGCAGTGCTAGAGGCCGGGACTCCCAGCATTTT

j_call: TRBJ1-6
d_call: NA
clone_size: NA
v_call: TRBV15
cdr3_aa: CATSRDWRVSPLHF
cdr3_nt: TGTGCCACCAGCAGAGATTGGCGGGTATCACCCCTCCACTTT

j_call: TRBJ2-5
d_call: TRBD2
clone_size: NA
v_call: TRBV11-3
cdr3_aa: CARKTSGGAGETQYF
cdr3_nt: TGTGCCAGGAAGACTAGCGGGGGGGCCGGAGAGACCCAGTACTTC

j_call: TRBJ1-5
d_call: NA
clone_size: NA
v_call: TRBV19
cdr3_aa: CASSDQGIRETQHF
cdr3_nt: TGTGCCAGTAGTGATCAGGGCATCAGGGAGACCCAGCATTTT

j_call: TRBJ2-3
d_call: NA
clone_size: many
v_call: TRBV7-3
cdr3_aa: CASSPGRADTQYF
cdr3_nt: TGTGCCAGCAGCCCGGGACGGGCGGATACGCAGTATTTT

j_call: TRBJ1-2
d_call: NA
clone_size: NA
v_call: TRBV7-9
cdr3_aa: CASSPQSGGGGNYGYTF
cdr3_nt: TGTGCCAGCAGCCCGCAAAGCGGGGGGGGAGGTAACTATGGCTACACCTTC

j_call: TRBJ2-1
d_call: NA
clone_size: NA
v_call: TRBV7-9
cdr3_aa: CASSSTTYNEQFF
cdr3_nt: TGTGCCAGCAGCTCCACCACCTACAATGAGCAGTTCTTC

j_call: TRBJ1-1
d_call: TRBD1
clone_size: NA
v_call: TRBV2
cdr3_aa: CASSLSGTGGTEAFF
cdr3_nt: TGTGCCAGCAGTTTATCCGGGACAGGGGGCACTGAAGCTTTCTTT

j_call: TRBJ1-4
d_call: TRBD1
clone_size: NA
v_call: TRBV5-1
cdr3_aa: CASSGTTGVIEKLFF
cdr3_nt: TGCGCCAGCAGCGGGACTACAGGGGTAATAGAAAAACTGTTTTTT

j_call: TRBJ1-2
d_call: TRBD1
clone_size: many
v_call: TRBV3-1
cdr3_aa: CASSQPDRDSRGYTF
cdr3_nt: TGTGCCAGCAGCCAACCGGACAGGGACTCTCGGGGCTACACCTTC

j_call: TRBJ1-2
d_call: TRBD1
clone_size: many
v_call: TRBV6-5
cdr3_aa: CASSYRDSNYGYTF
cdr3_nt: TGTGCCAGCAGTTATCGGGACAGTAACTATGGCTACACCTTC

j_call: TRBJ1-5
d_call: NA
clone_size: NA
v_call: TRBV15
cdr3_aa: CATSRPYSNQPQHF
cdr3_nt: TGTGCCACCAGCAGACCATATAGCAATCAGCCCCAGCATTTT

j_call: TRBJ2-7
d_call: TRBD2
clone_size: NA
v_call: TRBV5-1
cdr3_aa: CASSLVSGSHYEQYF
cdr3_nt: TGCGCCAGCAGCTTGGTTAGCGGGAGTCACTACGAGCAGTACTTC

j_call: TRBJ1-6
d_call: NA
clone_size: many
v_call: TRBV2
cdr3_aa: CASSEAGPGSYNSPLHF
cdr3_nt: TGTGCCAGCAGTGAAGCTGGGCCGGGGTCCTATAATTCACCCCTCCACTTT

j_call: TRBJ2-5
d_call: NA
clone_size: NA
v_call: TRBV7-2
cdr3_aa: CASSLQGKQETQYF
cdr3_nt: TGTGCCAGCAGCCTGCAGGGGAAACAAGAGACCCAGTACTTC

j_call: TRBJ2-5
d_call: TRBD2
clone_size: NA
v_call: TRBV6-1
cdr3_aa: CASSGGLAGGETQYF
cdr3_nt: TGTGCCAGCAGTGGGGGACTAGCGGGTGGCGAGACCCAGTACTTC

j_call: TRBJ1-3
d_call: NA
clone_size: few
v_call: TRBV3-1
cdr3_aa: CASSQLFLSGNTIYF
cdr3_nt: TGTGCCAGCAGCCAGCTATTTCTGTCTGGAAACACCATATATTTT

j_call: TRBJ1-5
d_call: NA
clone_size: NA
v_call: TRBV27
cdr3_aa: CASSLLGPQYQPQHF
cdr3_nt: TGTGCCAGCAGTTTATTGGGTCCCCAGTATCAGCCCCAGCATTTT

j_call: TRBJ2-2
d_call: TRBD1
clone_size: once
v_call: TRBV7-9
cdr3_aa: CASSLTGTAFGRGGELFF
cdr3_nt: TGTGCCAGCAGCTTAACTGGGACAGCCTTTGGCCGTGGCGGGGAGCTGTTTTTT

j_call: TRBJ2-7
d_call: TRBD1
clone_size: NA
v_call: TRBV15
cdr3_aa: CATSRRTGDRSYEQYF
cdr3_nt: TGTGCCACCAGCCGACGGACAGGGGATAGGTCCTACGAGCAGTACTTC

j_call: TRBJ2-7
d_call: TRBD1
clone_size: NA
v_call: TRBV20-1
cdr3_aa: CSARPLDRESYEQYF
cdr3_nt: TGCAGTGCTAGACCCCTTGACAGGGAATCCTACGAGCAGTACTTC

j_call: TRBJ2-4
d_call: NA
clone_size: NA
v_call: TRBV20-1
cdr3_aa: CSAPGSGNIQYF
cdr3_nt: TGCAGTGCCCCAGGGTCGGGGAACATTCAGTACTTC

j_call: TRBJ1-6
d_call: NA
clone_size: many
v_call: TRBV3-1
cdr3_aa: CASSQGTVNSPLHF
cdr3_nt: TGTGCCAGCAGCCAAGGGACAGTTAATTCACCCCTCCACTTT

j_call: TRBJ1-4
d_call: NA
clone_size: NA
v_call: TRBV5-1
cdr3_aa: CASSSEYATNEKLFF
cdr3_nt: TGCGCCAGCAGCTCAGAATATGCAACTAATGAAAAACTGTTTTTT

j_call: TRBJ2-1
d_call: NA
clone_size: many
v_call: TRBV5-5
cdr3_aa: CASSWGQGLGNEQFF
cdr3_nt: TGTGCCAGCAGCTGGGGCCAGGGGTTGGGCAATGAGCAGTTCTTC

j_call: TRBJ2-3
d_call: TRBD2
clone_size: NA
v_call: TRBV4-2
cdr3_aa: CASSPGTSGSADTQYF
cdr3_nt: TGTGCCAGCAGCCCCGGGACTAGCGGGAGCGCAGATACGCAGTATTTT

j_call: TRBJ2-1
d_call: NA
clone_size: NA
v_call: TRBV5-5
cdr3_aa: CAGSLLISSSYNEQFF
cdr3_nt: TGCGCCGGCAGCCTCCTCATCTCGAGCTCCTACAATGAGCAGTTCTTC

j_call: TRBJ1-2
d_call: NA
clone_size: NA
v_call: TRBV19
cdr3_aa: CASSTTLTNYGYTF
cdr3_nt: TGTGCCAGTAGCACGACACTCACGAACTATGGCTACACCTTC